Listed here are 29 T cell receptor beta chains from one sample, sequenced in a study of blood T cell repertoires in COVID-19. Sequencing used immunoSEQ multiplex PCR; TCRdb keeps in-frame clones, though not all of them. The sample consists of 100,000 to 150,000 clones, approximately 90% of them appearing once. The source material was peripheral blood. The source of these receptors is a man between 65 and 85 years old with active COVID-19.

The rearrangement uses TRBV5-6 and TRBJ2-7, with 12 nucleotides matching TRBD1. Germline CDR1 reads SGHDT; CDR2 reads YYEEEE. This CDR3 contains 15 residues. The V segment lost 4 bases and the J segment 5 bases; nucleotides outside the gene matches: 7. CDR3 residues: CASSGRDRGPDEQYF. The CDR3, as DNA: TGTGCCAGCAGCGGACGGGACAGGGGGCCGGACGAGCAGTACTTC.

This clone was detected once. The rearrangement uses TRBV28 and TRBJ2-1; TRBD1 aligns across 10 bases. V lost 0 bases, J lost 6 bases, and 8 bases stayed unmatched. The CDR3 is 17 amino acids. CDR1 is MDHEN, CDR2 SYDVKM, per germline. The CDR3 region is CASSLWAPDRGGNEQFF. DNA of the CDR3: TGTGCCAGCAGTTTATGGGCCCCGGACAGGGGGGGCAATGAGCAGTTCTTC.

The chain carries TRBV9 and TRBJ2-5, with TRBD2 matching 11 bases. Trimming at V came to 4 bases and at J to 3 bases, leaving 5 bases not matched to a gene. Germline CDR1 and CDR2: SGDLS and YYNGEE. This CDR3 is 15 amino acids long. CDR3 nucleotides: TGTGCCAGCAGCTCGGGGACTAGCGGTAAAGAGACCCAGTACTTC. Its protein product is CASSSGTSGKETQYF.

CDR3 amino acids: CASKTLQTRGQGYNSPLHF. CDR3 nucleotides: TGTGCCAGCAAAACCCTCCAAACGCGAGGACAGGGGTATAATTCACCCCTCCACTTT. The genes are TRBV2 and TRBJ1-6, with 9 bases lining up with TRBD1. This CDR3 is 19 amino acids long. The J segment lost 4 bases and the V segment lost 7 bases, leaving 17 bases of the junction unmatched. Germline V gives CDR1 SNHLY, CDR2 FYNNEI.

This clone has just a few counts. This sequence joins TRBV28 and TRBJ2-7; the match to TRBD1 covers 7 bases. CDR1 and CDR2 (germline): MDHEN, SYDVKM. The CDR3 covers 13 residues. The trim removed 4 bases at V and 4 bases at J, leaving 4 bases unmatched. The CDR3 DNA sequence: TGTGCCAGCAGTTCTCGGGACAGATACGAGCAGTACTTC. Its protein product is CASSSRDRYEQYF.

The CDR3 coding sequence is TGTGCCAGCAGCCAGAGCGGTAGCTCCTATAATTCACCCCTCCACTTT. Its translation is CASSQSGSSYNSPLHF. V gene TRBV5-4 combines with J gene TRBJ1-6; D ambiguous. In germline, CDR1 is SGHNT, CDR2 YYREEE (reference sequence). This CDR3 has 16 residues. V was pared by 4 bases and J by 0 bases, with 11 bases between.

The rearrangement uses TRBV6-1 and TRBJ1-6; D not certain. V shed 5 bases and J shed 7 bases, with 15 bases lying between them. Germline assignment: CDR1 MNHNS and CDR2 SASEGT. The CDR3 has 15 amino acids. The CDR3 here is CASSPSGGFNSPLHF. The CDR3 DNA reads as TGTGCCAGCAGTCCAAGCGGAGGCTTCAATTCACCCCTCCACTTT.

The CDR3 spells CASMAGDTHEQYF. CDR3 nucleotides: TGTGCCAGCATGGCGGGAGACACCCACGAGCAGTACTTC. The chain carries TRBV27 and TRBJ2-7, with 7 bases identical to TRBD2. The CDR3 consists of 13 residues. In germline, CDR1 is MNHEY, CDR2 SMNVEV (reference sequence). V was clipped by 7 bases and J by 5 bases; unmatched bases: 8.

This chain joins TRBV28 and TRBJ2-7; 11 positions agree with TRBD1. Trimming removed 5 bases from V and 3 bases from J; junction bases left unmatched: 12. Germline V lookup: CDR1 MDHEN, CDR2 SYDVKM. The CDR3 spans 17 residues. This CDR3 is CASSRPIPGTGGYEQYF. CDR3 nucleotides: TGTGCCAGCAGTCGCCCCATCCCCGGGACAGGGGGCTACGAGCAGTACTTC.

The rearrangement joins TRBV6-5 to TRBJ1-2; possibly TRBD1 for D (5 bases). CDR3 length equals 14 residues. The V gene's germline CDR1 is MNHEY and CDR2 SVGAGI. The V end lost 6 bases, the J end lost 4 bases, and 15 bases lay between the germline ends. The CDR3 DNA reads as TGTGCCAGCAGGGGGGGGACTCCACCCTATGGCTACACCTTC. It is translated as CASRGGTPPYGYTF.

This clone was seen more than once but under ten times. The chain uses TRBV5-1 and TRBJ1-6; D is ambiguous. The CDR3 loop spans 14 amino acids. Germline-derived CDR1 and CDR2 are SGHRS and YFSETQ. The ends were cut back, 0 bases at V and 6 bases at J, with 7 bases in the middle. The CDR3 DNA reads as TGCGCCAGCAGCTTGGCCGGGGTTAATTCACCCCTCCACTTT. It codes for CASSLAGVNSPLHF. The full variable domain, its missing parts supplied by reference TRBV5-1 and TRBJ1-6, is KAGVTQTPRYLIKTRGQQVTLSCSPISGHRSVSWYQQTPGQGLQFLFEYFSETQRNKGNFPGRFSGRQFSNSRSEMNVSTLELGDSALYLCASSLAGVNSPLHFGNGTRLTVT.

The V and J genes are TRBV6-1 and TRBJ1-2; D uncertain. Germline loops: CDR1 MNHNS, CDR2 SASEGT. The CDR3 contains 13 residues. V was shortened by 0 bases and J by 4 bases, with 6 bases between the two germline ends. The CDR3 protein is CASSEASFYGYTF. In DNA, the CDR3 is TGTGCCAGCAGTGAAGCGTCCTTCTATGGCTACACCTTC.

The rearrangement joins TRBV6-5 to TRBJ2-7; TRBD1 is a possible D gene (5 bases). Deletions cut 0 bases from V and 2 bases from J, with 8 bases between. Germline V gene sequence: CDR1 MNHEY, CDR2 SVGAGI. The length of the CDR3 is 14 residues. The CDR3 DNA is TGTGCCAGCAGTTACTCAGGCAGGGCCTACGAGCAGTACTTC. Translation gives CASSYSGRAYEQYF.

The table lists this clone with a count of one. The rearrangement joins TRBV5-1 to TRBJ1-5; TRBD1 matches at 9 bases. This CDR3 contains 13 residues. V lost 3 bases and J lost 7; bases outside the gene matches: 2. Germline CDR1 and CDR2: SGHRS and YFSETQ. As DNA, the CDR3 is TGCGCCAGCAGCTGGACAGGGGCCCAGCCCCAGCATTTT. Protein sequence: CASSWTGAQPQHF.

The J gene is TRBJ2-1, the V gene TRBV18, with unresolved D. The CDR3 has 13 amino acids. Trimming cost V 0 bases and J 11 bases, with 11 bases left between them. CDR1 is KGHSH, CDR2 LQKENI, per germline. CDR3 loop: CASSPPAQSKQFF. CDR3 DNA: TGTGCCAGCTCACCACCGGCACAGTCAAAGCAGTTCTTC.

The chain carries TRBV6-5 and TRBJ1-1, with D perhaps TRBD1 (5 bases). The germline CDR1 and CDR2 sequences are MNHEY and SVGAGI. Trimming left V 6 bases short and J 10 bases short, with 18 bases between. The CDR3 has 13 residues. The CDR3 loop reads CASSPGTLVRAFF. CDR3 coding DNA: TGTGCCAGCAGCCCCGGGACTTTGGTACGAGCTTTCTTT.

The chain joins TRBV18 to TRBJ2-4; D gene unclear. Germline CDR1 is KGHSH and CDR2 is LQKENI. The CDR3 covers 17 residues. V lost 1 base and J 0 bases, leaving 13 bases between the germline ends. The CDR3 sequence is CASSPRQVRVAKNIQYF. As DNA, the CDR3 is TGTGCCAGCTCACCACGTCAGGTCAGAGTAGCCAAAAACATTCAGTACTTC.

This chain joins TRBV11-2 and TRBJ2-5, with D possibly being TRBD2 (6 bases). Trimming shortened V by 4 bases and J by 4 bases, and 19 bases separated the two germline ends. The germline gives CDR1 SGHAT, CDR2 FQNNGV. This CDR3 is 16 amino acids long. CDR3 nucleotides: TGTGCCAGCAGCTCTACGGGGGTTGTTTCGCGAGAGACCCAGTACTTC. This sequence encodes CASSSTGVVSRETQYF.

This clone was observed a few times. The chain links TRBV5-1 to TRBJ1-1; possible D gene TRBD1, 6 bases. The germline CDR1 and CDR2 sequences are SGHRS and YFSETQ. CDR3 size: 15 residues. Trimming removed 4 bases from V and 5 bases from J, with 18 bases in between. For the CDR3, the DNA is TGCGCCAGCAGCCGGGGGGGCGCGGTCTATACTGAAGCTTTCTTT. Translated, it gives CASSRGGAVYTEAFF.

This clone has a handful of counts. This CDR3 reads CASRRAASGSPKLTQYF. CDR3 nucleotide sequence: TGTGCCAGCAGGCGAGCGGCTAGCGGGTCCCCGAAGTTGACCCAGTACTTC. The rearrangement uses TRBV27 and TRBJ2-5; 8 bases match TRBD2. The CDR3 spans 17 residues. Trimming took 6 bases from V and 7 from J; bases not matched to a gene: 19. Germline CDR1 reads MNHEY; CDR2 reads SMNVEV (reference sequence).

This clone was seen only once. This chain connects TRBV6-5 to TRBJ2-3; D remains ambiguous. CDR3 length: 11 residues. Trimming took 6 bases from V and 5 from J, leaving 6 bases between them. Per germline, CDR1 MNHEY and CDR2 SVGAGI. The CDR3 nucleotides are TGTGCCAGCAGCAACAGAGATACGCAGTATTTT. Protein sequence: CASSNRDTQYF.

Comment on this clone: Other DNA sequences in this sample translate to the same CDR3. The DNA for the CDR3 is TGCGCCAGCAGCTTGGTCTCGGGCACTGAAGCTTTCTTT. Protein sequence: CASSLVSGTEAFF. This rearrangement joins TRBV5-1 to TRBJ1-1, with D hard to call. The germline CDR1 and CDR2 sequences are SGHRS and YFSETQ. The CDR3 has 13 residues. V lost 0 bases, J lost 4 bases, and 7 bases lay in between.

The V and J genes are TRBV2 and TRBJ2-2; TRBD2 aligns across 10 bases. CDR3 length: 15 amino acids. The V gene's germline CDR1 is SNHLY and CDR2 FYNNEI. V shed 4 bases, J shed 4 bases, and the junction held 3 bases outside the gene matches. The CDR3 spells CASSASGSRTGELFF. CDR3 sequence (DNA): TGTGCCAGCAGTGCTAGCGGGAGTCGCACCGGGGAGCTGTTTTTT.

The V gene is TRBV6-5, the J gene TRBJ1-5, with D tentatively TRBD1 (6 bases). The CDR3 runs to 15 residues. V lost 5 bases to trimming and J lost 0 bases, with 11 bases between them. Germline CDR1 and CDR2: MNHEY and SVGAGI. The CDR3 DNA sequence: TGTGCCAGCAGTCCCCAGGGGAATAGCAATCAGCCCCAGCATTTT. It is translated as CASSPQGNSNQPQHF.

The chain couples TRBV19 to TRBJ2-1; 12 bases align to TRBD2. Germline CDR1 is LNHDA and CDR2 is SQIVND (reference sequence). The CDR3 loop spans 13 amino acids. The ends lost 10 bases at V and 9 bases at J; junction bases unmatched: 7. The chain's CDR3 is CATRLAGVGEQFF. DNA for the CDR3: TGTGCCACCCGACTAGCGGGAGTCGGTGAGCAGTTCTTC.

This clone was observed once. CDR3 sequence: CATARGPSSYNEQFF. The CDR3 nucleotides are TGTGCCACCGCCAGAGGGCCTAGCTCCTACAATGAGCAGTTCTTC. This chain links TRBV24-1 with TRBJ2-1, with D possibly TRBD2 on 5 matching bases. The CDR3 is 15 residues long. V lost 9 bases and J 0 bases, leaving 14 bases between the germline ends. Germline-derived CDR1 and CDR2 are KGHDR and SFDVKD.

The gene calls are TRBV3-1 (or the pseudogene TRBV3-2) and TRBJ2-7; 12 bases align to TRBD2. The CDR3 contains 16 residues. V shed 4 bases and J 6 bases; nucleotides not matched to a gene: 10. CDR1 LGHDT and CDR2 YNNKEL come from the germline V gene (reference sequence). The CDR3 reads CASSRIRTSGTSEQYF. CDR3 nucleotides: TGTGCCAGCAGCCGCATTAGGACTAGCGGGACCAGCGAGCAGTACTTC.

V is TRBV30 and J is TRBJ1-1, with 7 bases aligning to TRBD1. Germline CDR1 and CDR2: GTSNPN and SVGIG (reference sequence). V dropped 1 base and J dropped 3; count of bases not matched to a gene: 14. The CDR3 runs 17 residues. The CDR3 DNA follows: TGTGCCTGGAGTGCTGACAGGGAGGTTCCCTGGGACACTGAAGCTTTCTTT. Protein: CAWSADREVPWDTEAFF.

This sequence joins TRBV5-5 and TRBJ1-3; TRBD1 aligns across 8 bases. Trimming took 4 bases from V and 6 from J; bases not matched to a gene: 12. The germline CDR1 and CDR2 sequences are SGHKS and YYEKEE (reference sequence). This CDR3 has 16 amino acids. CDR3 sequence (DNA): TGTGCCAGCAGCCCAGAGAGAGGACAGGGATTAAACACCATATATTTT. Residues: CASSPERGQGLNTIYF.